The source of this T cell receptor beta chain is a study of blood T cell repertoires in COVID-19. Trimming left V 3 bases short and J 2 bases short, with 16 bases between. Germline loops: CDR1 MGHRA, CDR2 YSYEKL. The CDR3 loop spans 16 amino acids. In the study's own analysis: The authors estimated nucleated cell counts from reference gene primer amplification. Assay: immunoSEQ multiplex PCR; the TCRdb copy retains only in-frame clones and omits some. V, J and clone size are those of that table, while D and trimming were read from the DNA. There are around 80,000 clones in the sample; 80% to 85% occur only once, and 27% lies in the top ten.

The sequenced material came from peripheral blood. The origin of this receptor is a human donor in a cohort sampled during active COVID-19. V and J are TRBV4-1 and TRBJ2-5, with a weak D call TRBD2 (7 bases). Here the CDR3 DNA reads TGCGCCAGCAGCCACCCCGGGGGGCAGGGGCAAGAGACCCAGTACTTC. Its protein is CASSHPGGQGQETQYF.